Reported below is one TCR beta chain. The sample belongs to a study of CXCR3-negative and CXCR3-positive naive CD8 T cells. Study details: Each library gave roughly 1.5 +/- 0.3 million of approximately 130 million TRB reads.

Germline V CDR1 and CDR2: SGHRS, YFSETQ. The CDR3 loop spans 16 amino acids. In preparing the TRB cDNA libraries, 5' RACE with UMI labels was used. TCRdb re-called the 5' RACE reads; one entry per CDR3 protein, DNA not given. Reported are roughly 45,000 distinct CDR3 sequences; the ten largest clones contain approximately 2.3%. This clonotype was obtained from a human donor in good health. Some clones in this sample may be carry-over from other donors' samples. The sample consisted of naive CXCR3- CD8+ T cells from blood. Subset noted: CD45RO-CCR7+CD27+CD95- naive CD8+ T cells lacking CXCR3 (TNR3-). This chain joins TRBV5-1 and TRBJ2-3; TCRdb picks TRBD2, but there is no DNA to check that call. CDR3 protein: CASSLDFSGGTDTQYF.